Listed below are T cell receptor beta chains from one sample, sequenced in a study of vaccination and CD4 T cells after COVID-19. MiXCR was run by TCRdb on the PCR reads, yielding one entry per CDR3 protein. The table shows about 4,500 distinct CDR3 sequences, with roughly three fifths occurring only once. Their cognate antigens are unknown. The sequenced sample consisted of CD4+ T cells from blood, cultured in vitro. The receptors were sampled from a human donor in good health. The CDR3 runs from the conserved cysteine through the conserved F or W. D genes are given only for firm matches. The size of a clone is reported for some rows only, either as once, few or many, or as a class for expanded clones.

cdr3_nt,cdr3_aa,j_call,clone_size,d_call,v_call
TGTGCCAGCAGACTGCAGGACACGGGCTACACCTTC,CASRLQDTGYTF,TRBJ1-2,.,.,TRBV7-2
TGTGCCAGCAGTTCCGCTTGGGGGGCTACCTATGGCTACACCTTC,CASSSAWGATYGYTF,TRBJ1-2,.,.,TRBV5-5
TGTGCCAGCAGTTTGGGTCGGGTCAGGAACTATGGCTACACCTTC,CASSLGRVRNYGYTF,TRBJ1-2,.,.,TRBV12-3/TRBV12-4
TGCAGTGCCACCAATAGGAACGGGGGAGACTATGGCTACACCTTC,CSATNRNGGDYGYTF,TRBJ1-2,.,.,TRBV20-1
TGTGCCAGCAGTTTCTCCGAAGTGAACACTGAAGCTTTCTTT,CASSFSEVNTEAFF,TRBJ1-1,.,.,TRBV27
TGTGCCAGCAGCTTAGTAAGGGTTGGCAGGGGGCTCCAAGAGACCCAGTACTTC,CASSLVRVGRGLQETQYF,TRBJ2-5,.,TRBD1,TRBV7-9
TGCAGTGCTAGAGGTCCTGCGGGAGGGGAGGCCGGGGAGCTGTTTTTT,CSARGPAGGEAGELFF,TRBJ2-2,.,TRBD2,TRBV20-1
TGTGCCAGCAGTTTATTTGGGACAGGGCTACCCTACAATGAGCAGTTCTTC,CASSLFGTGLPYNEQFF,TRBJ2-1,.,TRBD1,TRBV27
TGTGCCAACAGCTTAGTAGCAGAATCTAACTATGGCTACACCTTC,CANSLVAESNYGYTF,TRBJ1-2,once,.,TRBV7-2
TGCGCCAGCAGCCCTCTCCAACTAGCGGGAAAACCCTACAATGAGCAGTTCTTC,CASSPLQLAGKPYNEQFF,TRBJ2-1,.,TRBD2,TRBV4-1
TGTGCCAGCAGCCTAGGATCGTCACAGGGGACTAGCGGGAGTCGAAATACGCAGTATTTT,CASSLGSSQGTSGSRNTQYF,TRBJ2-3,.,TRBD2,TRBV7-2
TGCGCCAGCAGCCAAGAATTATTAGTGATTGGAAACACCATATATTTT,CASSQELLVIGNTIYF,TRBJ1-3,large,.,TRBV4-3
TGTGCCAGCAATTCGATAGGGACTAGCGAGACAGATACGCAGTATTTT,CASNSIGTSETDTQYF,TRBJ2-3,.,TRBD2,TRBV6-1
TGTGCCAGCAGTTACCGGTTGGGATCACCCCTCCACTTT,CASSYRLGSPLHF,TRBJ1-6,.,.,TRBV6-5
TGTGCCAGCAGCCTGGGGGGAAAACCGGGCTACACCTTC,CASSLGGKPGYTF,TRBJ1-2,.,.,TRBV28
TGTGCCAGCAGCTTTAGAGGAGGGGGGGCGAACTATGGCTACACCTTC,CASSFRGGGANYGYTF,TRBJ1-2,.,.,TRBV11-2
TGTGCCAGCAGCGGGACTAGCGAGACCGGGGAGCTGTTTTTT,CASSGTSETGELFF,TRBJ2-2,few,TRBD2,TRBV6-1
TGCGCCAGCAGCTTGAATGGGCTACCAAACACTGAAGCTTTCTTT,CASSLNGLPNTEAFF,TRBJ1-1,once,.,TRBV5-1
TGTGCCAGCAGTCGTCCAGCGGGAGGTTACACCGGGGAGCTGTTTTTT,CASSRPAGGYTGELFF,TRBJ2-2,.,TRBD2,TRBV27
TGCAGTGCTGAGATGGCATCCTATGGCTACACCTTC,CSAEMASYGYTF,TRBJ1-2,few,.,TRBV20-1
TGTGCCAGCAGTCAACAGGGAGGAACTGAAGCTTTCTTT,CASSQQGGTEAFF,TRBJ1-1,.,.,TRBV6-1
TGCGCCAGCAGCCATAACACAGGGAAAGCTGGGGCCAACGTCCTGACTTTC,CASSHNTGKAGANVLTF,TRBJ2-6,.,.,TRBV4-1
TGTGCCAGCAGCGATAAGGGAGGACAGGGGGGGTATGGCTACACCTTC,CASSDKGGQGGYGYTF,TRBJ1-2,.,TRBD1,TRBV12-3/TRBV12-4
TGTGCCAGCAGTTGGAGGGACAACCCGTCCCCCCCCCTCCACTTT,CASSWRDNPSPPLHF,TRBJ1-6,.,.,TRBV6-5
TGTGCCAGCAGCTCCAGACCCGAAAATCAGCCCCAGCATTTT,CASSSRPENQPQHF,TRBJ1-5,few,.,TRBV7-2
TGTGCCAGCAGATGGACTAGCGGGTCCCAGGGGGAGCTGTTTTTT,CASRWTSGSQGELFF,TRBJ2-2,.,TRBD2,TRBV7-2
TGTGCCAGCAGCTTAGCGGCGAGGCGGGGATTCTCTACGATGCAGTACTTC,CASSLAARRGFSTMQYF,TRBJ2-7,once,.,TRBV7-9
TGTGCCAGCAGTGACCGGCCCGAATCGTTTCTAGAAGGGAAAGCTTTCTTT,CASSDRPESFLEGKAFF,TRBJ1-1,.,.,TRBV6-1
TGTGCCAGCACAGATTATGCAACAGGTCAGCCCCAGCATTTT,CASTDYATGQPQHF,TRBJ1-5,.,.,TRBV2
TGTGCCAGCAGGAGGGACAGGGGTGTGTGGAATGAGCAGTTCTTC,CASRRDRGVWNEQFF,TRBJ2-1,.,TRBD1,TRBV6-1
TGTGCCAGCAGTTCCAGGGGGGGGAACACTGAAGCTTTCTTT,CASSSRGGNTEAFF,TRBJ1-1,.,TRBD1,TRBV7-8
TGTGCCAGCAAAAGGACTGATCAACCCCATGGCTACACCTTC,CASKRTDQPHGYTF,TRBJ1-2,.,.,TRBV2
TGCGCCAGCAGCTTGGGGGGACAGGGGAATTCCGGGGAGCTGTTTTTT,CASSLGGQGNSGELFF,TRBJ2-2,large,TRBD1,TRBV5-1
TGTGCCAGCAGCTTAGCACTAGCGGGGTTCAATGAGCAGTTCTTC,CASSLALAGFNEQFF,TRBJ2-1,.,TRBD2,TRBV7-9
TGTGCCAGCAGCCCACCGGCTATGAACACTGAAGCTTTCTTT,CASSPPAMNTEAFF,TRBJ1-1,.,.,TRBV11-2
TGTGCCAGCAGTTTAGCGCAGGGTAATTCACCCCTCCACTTT,CASSLAQGNSPLHF,TRBJ1-6,medium-sized,.,TRBV12-3/TRBV12-4
TGCGCCAGCAGCCAGGGACAGGGCCAACCTTATGGCTACACCTTC,CASSQGQGQPYGYTF,TRBJ1-2,once,TRBD1,TRBV4-1
TGTGCCAGCAGCTTGGCACTGGACAGGGGACGCGAAGCTTTCTTT,CASSLALDRGREAFF,TRBJ1-1,.,TRBD1,TRBV5-6
TGTGCCAGCAGAGTTGGGGCAGGGGAGCAGTACTTC,CASRVGAGEQYF,TRBJ2-7,.,.,TRBV2
TGTGCCAGCAGTTCCTATCTAGCGGGGGGGCTTCCTGGCTCCTACAATGAGCAGTTCTTC,CASSSYLAGGLPGSYNEQFF,TRBJ2-1,.,TRBD2,TRBV27
TGTGCCAGCAGCCTCGGTGGAAACACCATATATTTT,CASSLGGNTIYF,TRBJ1-3,.,.,TRBV12-3/TRBV12-4
TGCAGCGTTGATAGCGGGAGAGACGAGACCCAGTACTTC,CSVDSGRDETQYF,TRBJ2-5,.,TRBD2,TRBV29-1
TGTGCCAGTAGTGTTCAGGGGCAATCCGGGAACACTGAAGCTTTCTTT,CASSVQGQSGNTEAFF,TRBJ1-1,few,.,TRBV19
TGCGCCAGCAGCCTAACTGGACAGGGCAGCTACACCTTC,CASSLTGQGSYTF,TRBJ1-2,.,TRBD1,TRBV5-1
TGTGCCAGCAGCTTGTTAGGGGGGGATCAGCCCCAGCATTTT,CASSLLGGDQPQHF,TRBJ1-5,.,.,TRBV7-9
TGTGCCAGCAGTCCCCAGCGCCTAGGAATCGATGAGCAGTTCTTC,CASSPQRLGIDEQFF,TRBJ2-1,.,.,TRBV12-3/TRBV12-4
TGCAGTGCTCGGGGGCCCTACAATGAGCAGTTCTTC,CSARGPYNEQFF,TRBJ2-1,large,.,TRBV20-1
TGCGCCAGCAGCCAAGATCGGGGCGGAAACACCATATATTTT,CASSQDRGGNTIYF,TRBJ1-3,.,.,TRBV4-3